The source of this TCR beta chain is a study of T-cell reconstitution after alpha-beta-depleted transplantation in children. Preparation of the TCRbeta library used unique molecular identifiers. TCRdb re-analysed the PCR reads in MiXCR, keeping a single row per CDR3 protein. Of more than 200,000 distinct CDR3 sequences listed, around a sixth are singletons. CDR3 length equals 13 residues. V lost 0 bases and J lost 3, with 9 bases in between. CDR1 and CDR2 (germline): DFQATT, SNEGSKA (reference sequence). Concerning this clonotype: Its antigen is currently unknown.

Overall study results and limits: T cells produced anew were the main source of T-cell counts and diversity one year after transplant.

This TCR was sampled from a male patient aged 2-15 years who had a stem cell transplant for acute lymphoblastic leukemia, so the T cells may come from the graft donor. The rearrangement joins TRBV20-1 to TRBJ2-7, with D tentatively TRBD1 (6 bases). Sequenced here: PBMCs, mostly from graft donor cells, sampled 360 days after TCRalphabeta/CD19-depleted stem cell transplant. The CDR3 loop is CSARDGGSYEQYF. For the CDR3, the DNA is TGCAGTGCTAGAGATGGGGGCAGCTACGAGCAGTACTTC.